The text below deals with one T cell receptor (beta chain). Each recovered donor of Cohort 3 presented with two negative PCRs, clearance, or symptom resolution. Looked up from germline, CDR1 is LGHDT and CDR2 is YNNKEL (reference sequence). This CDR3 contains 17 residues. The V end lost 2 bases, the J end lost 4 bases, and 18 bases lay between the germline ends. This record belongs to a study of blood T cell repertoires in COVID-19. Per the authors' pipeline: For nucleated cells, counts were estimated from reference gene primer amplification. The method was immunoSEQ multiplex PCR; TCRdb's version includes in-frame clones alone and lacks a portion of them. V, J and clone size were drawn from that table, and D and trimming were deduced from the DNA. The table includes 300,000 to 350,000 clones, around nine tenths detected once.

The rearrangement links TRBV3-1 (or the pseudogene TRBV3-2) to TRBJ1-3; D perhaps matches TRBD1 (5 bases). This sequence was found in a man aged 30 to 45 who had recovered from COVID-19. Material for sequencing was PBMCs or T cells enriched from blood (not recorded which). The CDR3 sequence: CASSQSVRALSGNTIYF. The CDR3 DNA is TGTGCCAGCAGCCAAAGTGTCAGGGCGCTCTCAGGAAACACCATATATTTT.